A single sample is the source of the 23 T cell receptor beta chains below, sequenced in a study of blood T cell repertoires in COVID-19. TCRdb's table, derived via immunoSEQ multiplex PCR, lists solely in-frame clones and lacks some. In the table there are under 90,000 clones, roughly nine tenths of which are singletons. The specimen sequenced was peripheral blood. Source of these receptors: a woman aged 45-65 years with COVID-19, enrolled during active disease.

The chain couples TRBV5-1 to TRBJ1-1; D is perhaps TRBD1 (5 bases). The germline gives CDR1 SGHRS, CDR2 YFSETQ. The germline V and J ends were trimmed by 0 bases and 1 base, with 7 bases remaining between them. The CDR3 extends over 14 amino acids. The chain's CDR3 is CASSLVRGNTEAFF. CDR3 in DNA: TGCGCCAGCAGCTTGGTTAGGGGGAACACTGAAGCTTTCTTT.

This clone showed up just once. The CDR3 nucleotides are TGTGCCAGCAGTTACGGGGCAGGGACTGGAAACACCATATATTTT. Translating it yields CASSYGAGTGNTIYF. The chain has TRBV6-5 and TRBJ1-3; D may be TRBD1 (5 bases). The CDR3 extends over 15 amino acids. Germline V gene lookup returns CDR1 MNHEY and CDR2 SVGAGI. Trimming left V 2 bases short and J 2 bases short, with 10 bases between.

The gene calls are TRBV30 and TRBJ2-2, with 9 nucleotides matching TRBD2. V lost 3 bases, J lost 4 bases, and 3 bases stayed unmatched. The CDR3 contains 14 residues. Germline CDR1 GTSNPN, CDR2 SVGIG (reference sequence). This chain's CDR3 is CAWRVSGSTGELFF. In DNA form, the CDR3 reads TGTGCCTGGAGGGTTAGCGGGAGCACCGGGGAGCTGTTTTTT.

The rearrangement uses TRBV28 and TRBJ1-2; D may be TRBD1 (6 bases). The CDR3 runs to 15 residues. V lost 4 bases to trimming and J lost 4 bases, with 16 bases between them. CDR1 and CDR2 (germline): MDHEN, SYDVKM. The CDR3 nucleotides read TGTGCCAGCAGTTCCATCAGGGGACCCCGCTATGGCTACACCTTC. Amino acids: CASSSIRGPRYGYTF.

DNA of the CDR3: TGTGCCAGTAGTAAGGCGGCGGGGGGCGCCTACAATGAGCAGTTCTTC. Translated, it gives CASSKAAGGAYNEQFF. This rearrangement joins TRBV19 to TRBJ2-1; the match to TRBD2 covers 8 bases. This CDR3 is built from 16 residues. The germline CDR1 and CDR2 sequences are LNHDA and SQIVND (reference sequence). The V segment lost 4 bases and the J segment 2 bases; nucleotides outside the gene matches: 7.

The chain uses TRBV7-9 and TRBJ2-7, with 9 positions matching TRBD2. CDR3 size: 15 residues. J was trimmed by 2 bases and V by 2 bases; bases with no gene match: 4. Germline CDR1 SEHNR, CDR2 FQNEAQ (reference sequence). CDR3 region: CASSLKREATYEQYF. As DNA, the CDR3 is TGTGCCAGCAGCTTAAAGCGGGAGGCGACCTACGAGCAGTACTTC.

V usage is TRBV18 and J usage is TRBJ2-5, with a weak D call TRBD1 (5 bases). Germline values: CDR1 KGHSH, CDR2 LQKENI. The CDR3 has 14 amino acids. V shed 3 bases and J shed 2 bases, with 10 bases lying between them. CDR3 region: CASSPLDSQETQYF. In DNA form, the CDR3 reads TGTGCCAGCTCACCCCTCGACAGTCAAGAGACCCAGTACTTC.

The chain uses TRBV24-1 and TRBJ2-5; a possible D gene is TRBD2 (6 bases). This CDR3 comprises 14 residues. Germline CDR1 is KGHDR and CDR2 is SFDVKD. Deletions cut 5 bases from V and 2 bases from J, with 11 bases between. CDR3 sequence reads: CATSVSSAQETQYF. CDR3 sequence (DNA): TGTGCCACCAGTGTTTCTAGCGCACAAGAGACCCAGTACTTC.

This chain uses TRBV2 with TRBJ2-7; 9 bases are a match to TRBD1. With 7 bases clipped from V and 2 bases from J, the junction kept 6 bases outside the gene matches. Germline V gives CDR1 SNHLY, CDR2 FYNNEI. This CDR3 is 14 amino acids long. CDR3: CASNGGQGAYEQYF. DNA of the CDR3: TGTGCCAGCAACGGGGGACAGGGAGCCTACGAGCAGTACTTC.

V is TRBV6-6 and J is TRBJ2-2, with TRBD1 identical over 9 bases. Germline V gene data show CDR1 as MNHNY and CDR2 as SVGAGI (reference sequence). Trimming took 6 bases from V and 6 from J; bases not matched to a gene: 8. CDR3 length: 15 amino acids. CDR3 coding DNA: TGTGCCAGCAGCTGGGGGACAGGGAGGGCCGGGGAGCTGTTTTTT. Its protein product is CASSWGTGRAGELFF.

CDR3 amino acids: CASSQDGGSGTQYF. Here the CDR3 DNA reads TGTGCCAGCAGCCAAGACGGCGGGAGCGGGACCCAGTACTTC. The chain recombines TRBV3-1 (or the pseudogene TRBV3-2) with TRBJ2-5; 7 bases map to TRBD2. There are 14 residues in the CDR3. The ends lost 0 bases at V and 7 bases at J; junction bases unmatched: 5. Germline V gene sequence: CDR1 LGHDT, CDR2 YNNKEL (reference sequence).

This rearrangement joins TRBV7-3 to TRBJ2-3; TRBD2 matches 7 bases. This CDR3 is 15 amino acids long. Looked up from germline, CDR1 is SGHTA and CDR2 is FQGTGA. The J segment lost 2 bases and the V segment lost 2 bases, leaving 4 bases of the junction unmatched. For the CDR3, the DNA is TGTGCCAGCAGCTTAGCGGGAGATTACACAGATACGCAGTATTTT. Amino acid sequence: CASSLAGDYTDTQYF.

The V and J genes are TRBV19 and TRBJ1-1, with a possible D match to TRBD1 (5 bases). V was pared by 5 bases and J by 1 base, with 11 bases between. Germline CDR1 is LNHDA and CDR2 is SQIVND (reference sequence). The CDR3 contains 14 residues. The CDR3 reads CASSVGHKNTEAFF. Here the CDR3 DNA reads TGTGCCAGTAGTGTCGGACACAAGAACACTGAAGCTTTCTTT.

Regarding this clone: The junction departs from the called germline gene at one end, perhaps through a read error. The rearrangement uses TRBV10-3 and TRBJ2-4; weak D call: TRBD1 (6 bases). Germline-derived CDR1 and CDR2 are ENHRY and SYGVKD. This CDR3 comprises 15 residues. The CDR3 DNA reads TGTGCCATCAGTGAGTCGGGACAATCCAACAACATTCAGTACTTC. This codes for CAISESGQSNNIQYF.

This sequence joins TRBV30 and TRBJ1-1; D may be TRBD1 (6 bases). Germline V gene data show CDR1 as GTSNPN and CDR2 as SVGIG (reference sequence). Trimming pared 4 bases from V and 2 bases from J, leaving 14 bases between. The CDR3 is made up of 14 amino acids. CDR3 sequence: CAWNLSGVNTEAFF. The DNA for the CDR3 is TGTGCCTGGAACCTCTCAGGGGTCAACACTGAAGCTTTCTTT.

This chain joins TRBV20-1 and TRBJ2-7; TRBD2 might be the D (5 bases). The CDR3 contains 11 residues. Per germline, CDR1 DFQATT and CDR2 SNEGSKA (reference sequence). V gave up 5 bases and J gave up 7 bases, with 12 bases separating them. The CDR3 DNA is TGCAGTGCTTTCGGACTGAAAGAGCAGTACTTC. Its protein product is CSAFGLKEQYF.

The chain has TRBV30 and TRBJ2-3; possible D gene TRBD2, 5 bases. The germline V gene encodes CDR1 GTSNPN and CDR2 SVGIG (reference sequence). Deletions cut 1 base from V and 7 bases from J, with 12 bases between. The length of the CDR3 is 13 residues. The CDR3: CAWSGSERNTQYF. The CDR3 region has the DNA TGTGCCTGGAGTGGGTCTGAGCGGAATACGCAGTATTTT.

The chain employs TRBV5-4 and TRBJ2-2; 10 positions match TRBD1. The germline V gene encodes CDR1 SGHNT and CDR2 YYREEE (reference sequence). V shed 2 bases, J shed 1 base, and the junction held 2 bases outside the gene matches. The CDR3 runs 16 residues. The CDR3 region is CASSFGQGGNTGELFF. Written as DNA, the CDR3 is TGTGCCAGCAGCTTTGGACAGGGGGGGAACACCGGGGAGCTGTTTTTT. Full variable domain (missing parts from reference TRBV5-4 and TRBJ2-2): ETGVTQSPTHLIKTRGQQVTLRCSSQSGHNTVSWYQQALGQGPQFIFQYYREEENGRGNFPPRFSGLQFPNYSSELNVNALELDDSALYLCASSFGQGGNTGELFFGEGSRLTVL.

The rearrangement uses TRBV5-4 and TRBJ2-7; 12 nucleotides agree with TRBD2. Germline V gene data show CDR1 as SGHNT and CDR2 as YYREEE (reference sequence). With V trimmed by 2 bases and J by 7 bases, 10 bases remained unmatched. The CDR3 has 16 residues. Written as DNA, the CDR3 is TGTGCCAGCAGCTTTGTTCTAGCGGGAGGGCCTGGGGAGCAGTACTTC. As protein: CASSFVLAGGPGEQYF.

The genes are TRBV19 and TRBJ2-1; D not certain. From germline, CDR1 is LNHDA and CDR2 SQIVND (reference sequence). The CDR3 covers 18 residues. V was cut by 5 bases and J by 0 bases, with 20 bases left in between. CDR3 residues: CASSPPVMVASSYNEQFF. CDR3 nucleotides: TGTGCCAGTAGTCCCCCAGTGATGGTGGCTAGCTCCTACAATGAGCAGTTCTTC.

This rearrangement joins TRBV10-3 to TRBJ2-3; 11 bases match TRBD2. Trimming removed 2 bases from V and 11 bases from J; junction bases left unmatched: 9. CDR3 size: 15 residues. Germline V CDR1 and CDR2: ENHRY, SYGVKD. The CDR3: CAISEKLAGAGVQYF. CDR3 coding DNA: TGTGCCATCAGTGAGAAACTAGCGGGAGCGGGAGTGCAGTATTTT.

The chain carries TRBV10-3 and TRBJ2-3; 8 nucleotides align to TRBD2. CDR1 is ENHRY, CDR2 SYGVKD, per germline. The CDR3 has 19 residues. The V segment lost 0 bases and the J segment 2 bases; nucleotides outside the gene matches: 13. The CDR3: CAISESPPGGGRFTDTQYF. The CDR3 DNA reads TGTGCCATCAGTGAGTCTCCCCCGGGGGGCGGGAGGTTCACAGATACGCAGTATTTT.

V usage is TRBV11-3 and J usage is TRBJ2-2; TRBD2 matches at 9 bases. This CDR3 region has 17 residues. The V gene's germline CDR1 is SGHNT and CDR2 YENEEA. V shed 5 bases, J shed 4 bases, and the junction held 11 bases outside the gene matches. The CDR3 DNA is TGTGCCAGCAGCCATAAAGGACTAGCGCAATCCACCGGGGAGCTGTTTTTT. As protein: CASSHKGLAQSTGELFF.